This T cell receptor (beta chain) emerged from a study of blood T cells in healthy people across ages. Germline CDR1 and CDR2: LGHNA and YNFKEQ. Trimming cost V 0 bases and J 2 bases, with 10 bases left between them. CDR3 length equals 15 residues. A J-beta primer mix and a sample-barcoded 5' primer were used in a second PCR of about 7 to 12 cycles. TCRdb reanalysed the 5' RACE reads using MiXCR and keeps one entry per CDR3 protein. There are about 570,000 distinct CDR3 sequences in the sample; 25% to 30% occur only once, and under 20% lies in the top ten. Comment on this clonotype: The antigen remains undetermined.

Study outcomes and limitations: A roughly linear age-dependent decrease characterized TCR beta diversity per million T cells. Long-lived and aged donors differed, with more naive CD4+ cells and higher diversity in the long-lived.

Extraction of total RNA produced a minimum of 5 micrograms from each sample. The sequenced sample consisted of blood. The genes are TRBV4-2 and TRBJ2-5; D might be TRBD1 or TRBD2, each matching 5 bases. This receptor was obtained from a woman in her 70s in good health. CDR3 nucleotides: TGTGCCAGCAGCCAAGAAACTAGGGGACAAGAGACCCAGTACTTC. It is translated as CASSQETRGQETQYF.